These 17 T cell receptor beta chains were sequenced from one sample in a study of blood T cell repertoires in COVID-19. Generated by immunoSEQ multiplex PCR, the TCRdb table keeps only in-frame clones and is missing some. Altogether under 500,000 clones are present, roughly 91% being singletons, with the ten largest covering roughly 4%. Input material: peripheral blood. Receptors originate from a woman aged 25 to 45 with acute or convalescent COVID-19.

The chain links TRBV4-1 to TRBJ1-1; the D is unclear. The V end lost 0 bases, the J end lost 2 bases, and 4 bases lay between the germline ends. This CDR3 is 13 amino acids long. The germline V gene encodes CDR1 MGHRA and CDR2 YSYEKL. As DNA, the CDR3 is TGCGCCAGCAGCCAAGAACTTAACACTGAAGCTTTCTTT. It is translated as CASSQELNTEAFF.

The chain joins TRBV18 to TRBJ2-3; TRBD1 agrees at 10 bases. Unmatched junction bases numbered 10, after V lost 6 bases and J lost 4 bases. CDR1 and CDR2 from the germline V gene are KGHSH and LQKENI. This CDR3 spans 16 amino acids. CDR3 DNA sequence: TGTGCCAGCTCCCGAATCAGGGACAGGGGCGCAGATACGCAGTATTTT. This encodes CASSRIRDRGADTQYF. The full variable domain, completed using reference TRBV18 and TRBJ2-3, is NAGVMQNPRHLVRRRGQEARLRCSPMKGHSHVYWYRQLPEEGLKFMVYLQKENIIDESGMPKERFSAEFPKEGPSILRIQQVVRGDSAAYFCASSRIRDRGADTQYFGPGTRLTVL.

The J gene is TRBJ2-1, the V gene TRBV27, with D possibly matching TRBD1 (5 bases). V was shortened by 0 bases and J by 6 bases, with 12 bases between the two germline ends. This CDR3 is built from 15 residues. CDR1 is MNHEY and CDR2 is SMNVEV in the germline V gene (reference sequence). DNA for the CDR3: TGTGCCAGCAGTTTATCTTCCAGGGTAGGCAATGAGCAGTTCTTC. Protein sequence: CASSLSSRVGNEQFF.

Concerning this clone: Other DNA sequences within the sample encode an identical CDR3. This chain uses TRBV19 with TRBJ2-7, with 9 bases matching TRBD2. CDR3 length: 14 residues. The V gene's germline CDR1 is LNHDA and CDR2 SQIVND (reference sequence). The junction had 3 bases not matched to a gene; V was cut back by 2 bases and J by 4 bases. The CDR3 loop is CASSILAGAYEQYF. CDR3 bases: TGTGCCAGTAGTATATTAGCGGGGGCTTACGAGCAGTACTTC.

A single count supports this clone. The rearrangement uses TRBV28 and TRBJ2-3, with 12 bases identical to TRBD2. CDR1 and CDR2 (germline): MDHEN, SYDVKM. V gave up 5 bases and J gave up 4 bases; unmatched junction bases: 10. The CDR3 sequence is 17 residues long. The CDR3 bases are TGTGCCAGCAGTCTCCTGGCTAGCGGGGGGGCCTCAGATACGCAGTATTTT. The encoded protein is CASSLLASGGASDTQYF.

The V call is TRBV7-3, the J call TRBJ2-5, with 8 bases fitting TRBD1. Germline lookup yields CDR1 SGHTA and CDR2 FQGTGA. The CDR3 length is 15 residues. The V and J ends lost 5 bases and 3 bases, in that order; junction bases with no gene match: 8. The CDR3 sequence is CASSPTPGQEETQYF. CDR3 DNA: TGTGCCAGCAGCCCGACACCGGGACAGGAAGAGACCCAGTACTTC.

This clone occurred a few times. The chain recombines TRBV5-1 with TRBJ1-1; 9 nucleotides agree with TRBD1. The trim removed 3 bases at V and 3 bases at J, leaving 9 bases unmatched. This CDR3 spans 16 amino acids. Germline V gene lookup returns CDR1 SGHRS and CDR2 YFSETQ. Here the CDR3 DNA reads TGCGCCAGCAGCTACGGGACAGGGAGATGGGACACTGAAGCTTTCTTT. It translates to CASSYGTGRWDTEAFF.

V usage is TRBV11-2 and J usage is TRBJ2-5; D is possibly TRBD2 (6 bases). Germline V gene lookup returns CDR1 SGHAT and CDR2 FQNNGV. V lost 5 bases and J lost 5, with 15 bases in between. The CDR3 has 14 residues. CDR3: CASSRRGRWETQYF. The CDR3, as DNA: TGTGCCAGCAGCCGACGGGGGAGGTGGGAGACCCAGTACTTC.

The rearrangement joins TRBV12-3 or TRBV12-4 to TRBJ2-7; D uncertain. The ends were cut back, 2 bases at V and 2 bases at J, with 7 bases in the middle. CDR3 size: 13 residues. Written as DNA, the CDR3 is TGTGCCAGCAGTTTACTCGGTGCCTACGAGCAGTACTTC. Encoded protein: CASSLLGAYEQYF.

The V call is TRBV6-2 or TRBV6-3, the J call TRBJ2-7, with a tentative D call TRBD1 (5 bases). The CDR3 runs to 19 residues. V lost 0 bases and J lost 2, with 23 bases in between. The germline V gene encodes CDR1 MNHEY and CDR2 SVGEGT. Here the CDR3 DNA reads TGTGCCAGCAGTTACTCGAATTGGATTAGGCAGGGCCTAACCTACGAGCAGTACTTC. This encodes CASSYSNWIRQGLTYEQYF.

The genes are TRBV11-3 and TRBJ2-5; D might be TRBD1 (5 bases). The CDR3 length is 14 residues. Germline values: CDR1 SGHNT, CDR2 YENEEA. V lost 7 bases to trimming and J lost 3 bases, with 15 bases between them. The CDR3 nucleotides read TGTGCCAGCATTCTCAATGACAGTGAAGAGACCCAGTACTTC. It yields the protein CASILNDSEETQYF. Full variable domain (remainder filled in from reference TRBV11-3 and TRBJ2-5): EAGVVQSPRYKIIEKKQPVAFWCNPISGHNTLYWYLQNLGQGPELLIRYENEEAVDDSQLPKDRFSAERLKGVDSTLKIQPAELGDSAVYLCASILNDSEETQYFGPGTRLLVL.

V gene TRBV9 combines with J gene TRBJ1-1; weak D call: TRBD1 (5 bases). Germline CDR1 reads SGDLS; CDR2 reads YYNGEE. V lost 1 base and J 3 bases, leaving 7 bases between the germline ends. The CDR3 covers 13 residues. CDR3 DNA sequence: TGTGCCAGCAGCGTATGGGGGGACACTGAAGCTTTCTTT. As protein: CASSVWGDTEAFF.

V is TRBV7-8 and J is TRBJ2-7, with D possibly matching TRBD2 (6 bases). This CDR3 comprises 13 residues. V lost 5 bases and J 9 bases, leaving 17 bases between the germline ends. Germline V gene data show CDR1 as SGHVS and CDR2 as FQNEAQ. The CDR3 loop reads CASSPDGGLGQYF. The CDR3 DNA reads TGTGCCAGCAGCCCAGATGGGGGACTGGGGCAGTACTTC.

This chain links TRBV5-1 with TRBJ1-1; D perhaps matches TRBD1 (5 bases). The V end lost 6 bases, the J end lost 3 bases, and 18 bases lay between the germline ends. Germline values: CDR1 SGHRS, CDR2 YFSETQ. The CDR3 length is 15 residues. The CDR3 loop is CASTIGKGQDTEAFF. The CDR3, as DNA: TGCGCCAGCACCATTGGGAAGGGGCAAGACACTGAAGCTTTCTTT.

The chain couples TRBV29-1 to TRBJ2-3, with TRBD2 matching over 9 bases. J was trimmed by 3 bases and V by 4 bases; bases with no gene match: 14. Germline V gene lookup returns CDR1 SQVTM and CDR2 ANQGSEA. The CDR3 loop spans 17 amino acids. In nucleotides, the CDR3 is TGCAGCGTTGGTACCCCCAGGGGCGGGGGGGCAACAGATACGCAGTATTTT. Translated: CSVGTPRGGGATDTQYF.

J is TRBJ2-5 and V is TRBV5-6; TRBD2 matches 10 bases. The CDR3 totals 14 residues. V lost 4 bases to trimming and J lost 4 bases; unmatched junction nucleotides: 4. The germline gives CDR1 SGHDT, CDR2 YYEEEE. CDR3 residues: CASSTGTSVETQYF. The CDR3 nucleotides read TGTGCCAGCAGCACCGGGACTAGCGTAGAGACCCAGTACTTC.

This chain joins TRBV2 and TRBJ1-1, with 9 bases aligning to TRBD1. Germline loops: CDR1 SNHLY, CDR2 FYNNEI. Trimming took 7 bases from V and 3 from J; bases not matched to a gene: 6. CDR3 length: 14 residues. The CDR3 nucleotides read TGTGCCAGCACCAAGGGGACAGGGTACACTGAAGCTTTCTTT. This translates into CASTKGTGYTEAFF.